These 5 T cell receptor beta chains share one sample of origin, sequenced in a study of blood T cell repertoires in COVID-19. TCRdb keeps only in-frame clones here, not all; method: immunoSEQ multiplex PCR. The sample records about 210,000 clones, around 84% being singletons. Sequencing was done on a sample of peripheral blood. These receptors all come from a man aged 40-50 years who had recovered from COVID-19.

The chain recombines TRBV15 with TRBJ2-5; the match to TRBD2 covers 8 bases. The CDR3 has 15 amino acids. The junction had 6 bases not matched to a gene; V was cut back by 5 bases and J by 1 base. Germline V gives CDR1 LNHNV, CDR2 YYDKDF (reference sequence). The CDR3 sequence: CATSLTSGLQETQYF. The CDR3 DNA reads as TGTGCCACCAGCCTCACTAGCGGACTCCAAGAGACCCAGTACTTC. The full variable domain, in which reference TRBV15 and TRBJ2-5 provide the parts outside the CDR3, is DAMVIQNPRYQVTQFGKPVTLSCSQTLNHNVMYWYQQKSSQAPKLLFHYYDKDFNNEADTPDNFQSRRPNTSFCFLDIRSPGLGDTAMYLCATSLTSGLQETQYFGPGTRLLVL.

This chain connects TRBV19 to TRBJ2-1; D possibly corresponds to TRBD2 (6 bases). This CDR3 contains 19 residues. From germline, CDR1 is LNHDA and CDR2 SQIVND (reference sequence). Deletions cut 0 bases from V and 0 bases from J, with 18 bases between. The CDR3 nucleotides read TGTGCCAGTAGTATAGATCTATTGGGGAGCGGGCGCTCCTACAATGAGCAGTTCTTC. It translates to CASSIDLLGSGRSYNEQFF.

The chain uses TRBV10-3 and TRBJ2-1, with TRBD2 matching 9 bases. The germline V gene has CDR1 ENHRY and CDR2 SYGVKD. This CDR3 region has 15 residues. The V segment lost 5 bases and the J segment 5 bases; nucleotides outside the gene matches: 7. The CDR3 DNA is TGTGCCATCAGTCCCGTCCTAGCGGGGAACAATGAGCAGTTCTTC. It yields the protein CAISPVLAGNNEQFF.

A single count supports this clone. The rearrangement uses TRBV10-2 and TRBJ1-5; 11 nucleotides line up with TRBD1. Germline V gives CDR1 WSHSY, CDR2 SAAADI. The ends lost 2 bases at V and 5 bases at J; junction bases unmatched: 11. CDR3 size: 18 residues. CDR3 in amino acids: CASSESDTGTGGHQPQHF. The CDR3 region has the DNA TGCGCCAGCAGTGAGAGCGATACCGGGACAGGGGGACATCAGCCCCAGCATTTT.

The gene calls are TRBV18 and TRBJ2-5; maybe TRBD2 (5 bases). V was shortened by 3 bases and J by 5 bases, with 10 bases between the two germline ends. Germline CDR1 reads KGHSH; CDR2 reads LQKENI. The CDR3 runs 13 residues. CDR3 in DNA: TGTGCCAGCTCACCCATGAGAGGGGAGACCCAGTACTTC. It codes for CASSPMRGETQYF.